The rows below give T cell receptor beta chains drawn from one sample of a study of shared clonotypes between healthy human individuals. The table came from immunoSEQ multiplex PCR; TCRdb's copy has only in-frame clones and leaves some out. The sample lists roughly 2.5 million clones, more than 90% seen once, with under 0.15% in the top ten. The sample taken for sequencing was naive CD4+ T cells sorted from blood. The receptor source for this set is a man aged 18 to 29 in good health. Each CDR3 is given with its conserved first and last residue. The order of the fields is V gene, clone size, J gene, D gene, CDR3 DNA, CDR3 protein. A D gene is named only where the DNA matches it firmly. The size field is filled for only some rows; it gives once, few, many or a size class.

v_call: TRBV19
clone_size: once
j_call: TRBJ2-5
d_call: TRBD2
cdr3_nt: TGTGCCACCTCGCCAGCGGGGCCCCAAGAGACCCAGTACTTC
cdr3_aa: CATSPAGPQETQYF

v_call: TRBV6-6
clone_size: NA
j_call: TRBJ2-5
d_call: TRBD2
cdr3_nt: TGTGCCAGCAGTTACGTCGGGACTAGCGGCCAAGAGACCCAGTACTTC
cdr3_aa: CASSYVGTSGQETQYF

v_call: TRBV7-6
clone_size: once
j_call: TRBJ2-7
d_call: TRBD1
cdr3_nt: TGTGCCAGCAGACGAACCGGGACAGCGGCCTACGGCAGGCGATCGACCCCCTACGAGCAGTACTTC
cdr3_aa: CASRRTGTAAYGRRSTPYEQYF

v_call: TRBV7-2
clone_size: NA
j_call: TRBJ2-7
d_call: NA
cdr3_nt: TGTGCCAGCAGCTTAATGGGAGAGACCTACGAGCAGTACTTC
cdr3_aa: CASSLMGETYEQYF

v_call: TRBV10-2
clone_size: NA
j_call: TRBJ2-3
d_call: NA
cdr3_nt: TGCGCCAGCAAGCACCCCCCCAGCACAGATACGCAGTATTTT
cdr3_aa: CASKHPPSTDTQYF

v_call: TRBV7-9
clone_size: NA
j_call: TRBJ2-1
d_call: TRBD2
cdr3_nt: TGTGCCAGCAGCTTAGGGGGCGGGAGGGCCAATGAGCAGTTCTTC
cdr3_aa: CASSLGGGRANEQFF

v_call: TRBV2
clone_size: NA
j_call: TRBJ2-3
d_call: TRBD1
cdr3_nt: TGTGCCAGCAGCCTCACAGGGGAATTGAGGCAGTATTTT
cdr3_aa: CASSLTGELRQYF

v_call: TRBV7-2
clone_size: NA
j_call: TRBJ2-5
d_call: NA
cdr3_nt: TGTGCCAGCAGCCGCGATTGGGGGCAAGAGACCCAGTACTTC
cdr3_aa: CASSRDWGQETQYF

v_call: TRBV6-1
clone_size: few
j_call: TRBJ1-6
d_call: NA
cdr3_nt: TGTGCCAGCAGGGCCGAGCGTGGGTCGCCCCTCCACTTT
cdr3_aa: CASRAERGSPLHF

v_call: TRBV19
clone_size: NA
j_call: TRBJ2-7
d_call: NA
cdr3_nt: TGTGCCAGTAGTCGGGCAGGGGCCTACGAGCAGTACTTC
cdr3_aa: CASSRAGAYEQYF

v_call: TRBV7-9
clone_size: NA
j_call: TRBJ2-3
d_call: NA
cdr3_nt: TGTGCCAGCAATCCGGCAGCGAGATTCCGGACAGATACGCAGTATTTT
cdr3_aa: CASNPAARFRTDTQYF

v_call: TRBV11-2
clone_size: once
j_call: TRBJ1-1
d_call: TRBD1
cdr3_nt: TGTGCCAGCAGCACCACAGGGGGCAATAACACTGAAGCTTTCTTT
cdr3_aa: CASSTTGGNNTEAFF

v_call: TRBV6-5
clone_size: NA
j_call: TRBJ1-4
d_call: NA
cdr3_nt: TGTGCCAGCAGCAGGGGCGTGGATGAAAAACTGTTTTTT
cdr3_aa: CASSRGVDEKLFF

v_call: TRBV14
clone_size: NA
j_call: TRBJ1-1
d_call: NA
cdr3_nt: TGTGCCAGCAGCCAAGATCGGAGGGGGAGGAGAGCTTTCTTT
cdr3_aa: CASSQDRRGRRAFF

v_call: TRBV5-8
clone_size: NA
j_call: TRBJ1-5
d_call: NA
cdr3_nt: TGTGCCAGCAGCTTGGGGGGGCAGAGCAATCAGCCCCAGCATTTT
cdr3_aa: CASSLGGQSNQPQHF

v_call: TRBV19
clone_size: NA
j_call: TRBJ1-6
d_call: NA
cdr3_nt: TGTGCCAGTAGTCTGGGGGACATAGGAAATTCACCCCTCCACTTT
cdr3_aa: CASSLGDIGNSPLHF

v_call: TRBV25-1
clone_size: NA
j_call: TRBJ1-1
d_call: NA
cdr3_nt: TGTGCCAGTGGTATGGGGGACTTTGAAGCTTTCTTT
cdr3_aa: CASGMGDFEAFF